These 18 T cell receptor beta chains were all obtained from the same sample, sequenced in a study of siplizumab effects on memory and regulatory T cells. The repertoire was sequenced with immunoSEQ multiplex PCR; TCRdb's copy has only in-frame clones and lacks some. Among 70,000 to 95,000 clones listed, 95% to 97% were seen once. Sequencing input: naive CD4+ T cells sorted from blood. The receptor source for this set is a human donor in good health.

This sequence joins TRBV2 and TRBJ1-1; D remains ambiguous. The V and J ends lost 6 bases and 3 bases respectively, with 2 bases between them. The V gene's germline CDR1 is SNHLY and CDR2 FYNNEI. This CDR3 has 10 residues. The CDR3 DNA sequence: TGTGCCAGCAGGTACACTGAAGCTTTCTTT. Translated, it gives CASRYTEAFF.

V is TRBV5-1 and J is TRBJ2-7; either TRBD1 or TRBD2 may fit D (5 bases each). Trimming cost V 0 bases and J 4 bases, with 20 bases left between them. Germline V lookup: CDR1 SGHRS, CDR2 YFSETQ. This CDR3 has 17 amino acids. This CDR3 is CASSLGLEWGKTYEQYF. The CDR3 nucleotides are TGCGCCAGCAGCTTGGGGTTAGAGTGGGGGAAGACTTACGAGCAGTACTTC.

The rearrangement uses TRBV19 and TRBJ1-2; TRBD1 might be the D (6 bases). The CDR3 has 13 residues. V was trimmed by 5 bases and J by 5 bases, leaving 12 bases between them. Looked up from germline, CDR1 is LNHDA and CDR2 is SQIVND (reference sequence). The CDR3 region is CASSYRQEYGYTF. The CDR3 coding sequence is TGTGCCAGTAGTTACCGACAGGAGTATGGCTACACCTTC.

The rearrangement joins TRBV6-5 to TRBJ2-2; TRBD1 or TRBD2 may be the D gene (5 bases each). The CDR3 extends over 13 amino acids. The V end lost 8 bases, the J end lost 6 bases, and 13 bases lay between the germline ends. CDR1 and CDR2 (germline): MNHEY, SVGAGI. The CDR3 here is CASSGQNAGELFF. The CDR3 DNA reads TGTGCCAGCTCGGGGCAGAATGCCGGGGAGCTGTTTTTT.

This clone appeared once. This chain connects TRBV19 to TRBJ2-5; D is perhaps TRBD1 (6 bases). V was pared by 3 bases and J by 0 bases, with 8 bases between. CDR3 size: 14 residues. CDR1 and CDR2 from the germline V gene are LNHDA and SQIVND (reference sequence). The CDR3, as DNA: TGTGCCAGTAGTATGTGGGACAACCAAGAGACCCAGTACTTC. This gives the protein CASSMWDNQETQYF.

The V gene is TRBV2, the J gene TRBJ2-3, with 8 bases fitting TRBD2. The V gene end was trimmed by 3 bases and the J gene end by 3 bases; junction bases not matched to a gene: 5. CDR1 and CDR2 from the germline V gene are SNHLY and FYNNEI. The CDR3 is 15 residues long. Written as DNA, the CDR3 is TGTGCCAGCAGTGACGGTACGGGGGGGACAGATACGCAGTATTTT. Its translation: CASSDGTGGTDTQYF.

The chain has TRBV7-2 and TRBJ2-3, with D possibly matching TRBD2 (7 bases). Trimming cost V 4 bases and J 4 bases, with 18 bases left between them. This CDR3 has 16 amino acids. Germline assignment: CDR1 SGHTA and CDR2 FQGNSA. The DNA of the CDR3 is TGTGCCAGCAGCTCCCCTTGGGGGGGGCTTCCAGATACGCAGTATTTT. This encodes CASSSPWGGLPDTQYF.

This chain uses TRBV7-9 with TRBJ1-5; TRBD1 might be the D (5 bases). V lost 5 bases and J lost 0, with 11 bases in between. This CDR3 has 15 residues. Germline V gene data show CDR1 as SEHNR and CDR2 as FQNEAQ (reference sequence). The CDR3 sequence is CASSVGEHSNQPQHF. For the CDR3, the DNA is TGTGCCAGCAGCGTAGGGGAACATAGCAATCAGCCCCAGCATTTT.

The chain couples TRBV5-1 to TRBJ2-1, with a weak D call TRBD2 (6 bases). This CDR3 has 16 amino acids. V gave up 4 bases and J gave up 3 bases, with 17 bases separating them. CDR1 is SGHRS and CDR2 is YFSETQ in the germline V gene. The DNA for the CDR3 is TGCGCCAGCAGCGGAGGTATGGCGGGGTACTACAATGAGCAGTTCTTC. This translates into CASSGGMAGYYNEQFF.

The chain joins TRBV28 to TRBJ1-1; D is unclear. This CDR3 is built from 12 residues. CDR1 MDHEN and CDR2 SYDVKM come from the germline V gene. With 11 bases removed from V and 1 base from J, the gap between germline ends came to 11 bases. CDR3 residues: CASRRGNTEAFF. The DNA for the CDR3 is TGTGCCTCCAGGCGGGGGAACACTGAAGCTTTCTTT. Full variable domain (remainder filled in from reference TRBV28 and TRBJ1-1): DVKVTQSSRYLVKRTGEKVFLECVQDMDHENMFWYRQDPGLGLRLIYFSYDVKMKEKGDIPEGYSVSREKKERFSLILESASTNQTSMYLCASRRGNTEAFFGQGTRLTVV.

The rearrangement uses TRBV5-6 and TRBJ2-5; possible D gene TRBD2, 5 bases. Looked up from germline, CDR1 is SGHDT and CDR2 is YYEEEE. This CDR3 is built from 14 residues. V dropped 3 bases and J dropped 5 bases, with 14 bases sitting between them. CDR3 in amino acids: CASSSGRVRETQYF. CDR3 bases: TGTGCCAGCAGCTCGGGAAGGGTCCGGGAGACCCAGTACTTC.

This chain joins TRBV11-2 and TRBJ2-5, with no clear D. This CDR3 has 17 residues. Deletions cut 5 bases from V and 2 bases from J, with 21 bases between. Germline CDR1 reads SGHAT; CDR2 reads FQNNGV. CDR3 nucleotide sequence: TGTGCCAGCAGCCCAATACTGAACTGGACGCCTCAAGAGACCCAGTACTTC. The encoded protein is CASSPILNWTPQETQYF.

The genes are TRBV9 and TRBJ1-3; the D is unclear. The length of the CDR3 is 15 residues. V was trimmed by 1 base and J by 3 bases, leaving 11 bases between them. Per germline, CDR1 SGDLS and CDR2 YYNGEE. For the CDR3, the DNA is TGTGCCAGCAGCGTACAGGATTCGTTTGGAAACACCATATATTTT. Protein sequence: CASSVQDSFGNTIYF.

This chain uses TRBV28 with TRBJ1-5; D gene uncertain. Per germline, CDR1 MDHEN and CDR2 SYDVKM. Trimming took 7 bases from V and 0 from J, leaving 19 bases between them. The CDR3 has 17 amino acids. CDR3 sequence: CASTSRLDLASNQPQHF. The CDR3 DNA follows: TGTGCCAGCACAAGCAGGCTGGACCTGGCTAGCAATCAGCCCCAGCATTTT. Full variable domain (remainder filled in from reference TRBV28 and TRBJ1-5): DVKVTQSSRYLVKRTGEKVFLECVQDMDHENMFWYRQDPGLGLRLIYFSYDVKMKEKGDIPEGYSVSREKKERFSLILESASTNQTSMYLCASTSRLDLASNQPQHFGDGTRLSIL.

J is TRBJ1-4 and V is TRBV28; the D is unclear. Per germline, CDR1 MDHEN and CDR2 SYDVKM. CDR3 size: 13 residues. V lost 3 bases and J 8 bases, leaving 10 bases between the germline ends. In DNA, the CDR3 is TGTGCCAGCAGTTTGAGGGAAATCGAAAAACTGTTTTTT. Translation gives CASSLREIEKLFF.

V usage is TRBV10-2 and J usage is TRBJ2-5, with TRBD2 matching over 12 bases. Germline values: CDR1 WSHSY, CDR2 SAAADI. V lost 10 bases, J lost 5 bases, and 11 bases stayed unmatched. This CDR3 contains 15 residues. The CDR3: CATCRLAGDGETQYF. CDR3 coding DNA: TGCGCCACCTGTCGACTAGCGGGGGACGGGGAGACCCAGTACTTC.

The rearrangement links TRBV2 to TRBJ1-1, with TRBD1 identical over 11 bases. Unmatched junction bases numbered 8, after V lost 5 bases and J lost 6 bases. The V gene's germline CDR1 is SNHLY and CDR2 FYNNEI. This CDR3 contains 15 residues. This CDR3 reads CASSLRDRGSAEAFF. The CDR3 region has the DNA TGTGCCAGCAGTCTCCGGGACAGGGGGAGTGCTGAAGCTTTCTTT. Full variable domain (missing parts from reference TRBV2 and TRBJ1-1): EPEVTQTPSHQVTQMGQEVILRCVPISNHLYFYWYRQILGQKVEFLVSFYNNEISEKSEIFDDQFSVERPDGSNFTLKIRSTKLEDSAMYFCASSLRDRGSAEAFFGQGTRLTVV.

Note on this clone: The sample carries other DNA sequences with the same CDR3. The CDR3: CASSRGAGANVLTF. The CDR3 region has the DNA TGTGCCAGCAGCCGGGGGGCTGGGGCCAACGTCCTGACTTTC. J is TRBJ2-6 and V is TRBV14; D is perhaps TRBD2 (6 bases). Germline lookup yields CDR1 SGHDN and CDR2 FVKESK. Trimming left V 4 bases short and J 2 bases short, with 6 bases between. The CDR3 has 14 amino acids.